This TCR beta chain is drawn from a study of blood T cell repertoires in COVID-19. As for the study in general: The origin of the acute and convalescent COVID-19 samples was the United States, Italy and Spain. T cells, B-cell-depleted T cells, or PBMCs supplied cDNA or gDNA.

Germline V lookup: CDR1 KGHSH, CDR2 LQKENI. CDR3 size: 13 residues. Trimming shortened V by 2 bases and J by 5 bases, and 9 bases separated the two germline ends. The method was immunoSEQ multiplex PCR; TCRdb's version includes in-frame clones alone and lacks a portion of them. The sample includes 40,000 to 55,000 clones, around nine tenths seen only once; the top ten take around an eighth. The source is a human donor in a cohort sampled during active COVID-19. The chain employs TRBV18 and TRBJ1-1; no clear D. Sequenced: peripheral blood. The CDR3: CASSPVGSTEAFF. The CDR3 DNA reads as TGTGCCAGCTCACCAGTGGGGAGTACTGAAGCTTTCTTT.